This is a list of T cell receptor beta chains from one sample in a study of blood T cell repertoires in COVID-19. Repertoires were generated with immunoSEQ multiplex PCR, while TCRdb's copy carries only in-frame clones and drops some. The sample records 55,000 to 75,000 clones, 88% being singletons. Sequencing input: peripheral blood. These receptor sequences come from a human donor in a cohort sampled during active COVID-19. CDR3s include the opening cysteine and the closing phenylalanine or tryptophan. The order of the fields is D gene, J gene, V gene, clone size, CDR3 DNA, CDR3 protein. A D gene is named only where the DNA matches it firmly. Clone size is stated in some rows and not others, as once, few, many or a class when expanded.

- TRBJ1-1 TRBV18 - TGTGCCAGCTCACCTCGTACGACAGGTTTGTCAGTGAACACTGAAGCTTTCTTT CASSPRTTGLSVNTEAFF
TRBD1 TRBJ1-2 TRBV27 - TGTGCCAGCAGTTCGTGGGACAGGGGGCCCACCTACTATGGCTACACCTTC CASSSWDRGPTYYGYTF
TRBD1 TRBJ2-3 TRBV6-2/TRBV6-3 - TGTGCCAGCAGTTCTCTAGGACAGGGCACAGATACGCAGTATTTT CASSSLGQGTDTQYF
TRBD2 TRBJ2-5 TRBV10-3 - TGTGCCATCAGCGCTGGGGAGGGCGCCTCAGAGACCCAGTACTTC CAISAGEGASETQYF
TRBD2 TRBJ2-7 TRBV29-1 - TGCAGCGTTGGGACTAGCGGTTACGAGCAGTACTTC CSVGTSGYEQYF
TRBD2 TRBJ2-1 TRBV30 - TGTGCCTGGAGTGGCCTAGCGGGAGGGGTCAATGAGCAGTTCTTC CAWSGLAGGVNEQFF
- TRBJ2-3 TRBV5-1 - TGCGCCAGCAGTCGTAATGGGGCTTTAGATACGCAGTATTTT CASSRNGALDTQYF
- TRBJ1-5 TRBV7-2 - TGTGCCAGCAGCTTCGCCCCAGGGAAGGGTCAGCCCCAGCATTTT CASSFAPGKGQPQHF
TRBD1 TRBJ2-1 TRBV3-1/TRBV3-2 once TGTGCCAGCAGGGGACAGGGGATTTACAATGAGCAGTTCTTC CASRGQGIYNEQFF
TRBD2 TRBJ2-3 TRBV19 - TGTGCCAGTACCCTAGGTGGCGGGGGGTTCACAGATACGCAGTATTTT CASTLGGGGFTDTQYF
TRBD2 TRBJ2-1 TRBV7-6 - TGTGCCAGCAGCTTGTTGGGAGCGGGAGGGCCCTACAATGAGCAGTTCTTC CASSLLGAGGPYNEQFF
- TRBJ1-5 TRBV27 few TGTGCCAGCAGTTTGGTAGGAGGCAATCAGCCCCAGCATTTT CASSLVGGNQPQHF
- TRBJ2-1 TRBV7-3 - TGTGCCAGCAGCCCCCAAGGGGTAGCTCTCAATGAGCAGTTCTTC CASSPQGVALNEQFF
- TRBJ2-7 TRBV9 - TGTGCCAGCAGCTCCGGACAGCTCTCCTACGAGCAGTACTTC CASSSGQLSYEQYF
- TRBJ2-7 TRBV7-9 - TGTGCCAGCAGCTTTTTAGGGGCCGAGCAGTACTTC CASSFLGAEQYF
TRBD1 TRBJ1-5 TRBV5-6 - TGTGCCAGCAGCTTAGAGAACCGGGACAGCCACAATCAGCCCCAGCATTTT CASSLENRDSHNQPQHF
- TRBJ2-3 TRBV29-1 - TGCAGCGTTTTGGGGGGACCTCCCGCCACAGATACGCAGTATTTT CSVLGGPPATDTQYF
TRBD2 TRBJ2-1 TRBV7-6 - TGTGCCAGCAGCTTGGTGGGACTAGCGGATGAGCAGTTCTTC CASSLVGLADEQFF
- TRBJ2-5 TRBV5-4 - TGTGCCAGCAGCTTGAGGGGCCAAGCAGAGACCCAGTACTTC CASSLRGQAETQYF